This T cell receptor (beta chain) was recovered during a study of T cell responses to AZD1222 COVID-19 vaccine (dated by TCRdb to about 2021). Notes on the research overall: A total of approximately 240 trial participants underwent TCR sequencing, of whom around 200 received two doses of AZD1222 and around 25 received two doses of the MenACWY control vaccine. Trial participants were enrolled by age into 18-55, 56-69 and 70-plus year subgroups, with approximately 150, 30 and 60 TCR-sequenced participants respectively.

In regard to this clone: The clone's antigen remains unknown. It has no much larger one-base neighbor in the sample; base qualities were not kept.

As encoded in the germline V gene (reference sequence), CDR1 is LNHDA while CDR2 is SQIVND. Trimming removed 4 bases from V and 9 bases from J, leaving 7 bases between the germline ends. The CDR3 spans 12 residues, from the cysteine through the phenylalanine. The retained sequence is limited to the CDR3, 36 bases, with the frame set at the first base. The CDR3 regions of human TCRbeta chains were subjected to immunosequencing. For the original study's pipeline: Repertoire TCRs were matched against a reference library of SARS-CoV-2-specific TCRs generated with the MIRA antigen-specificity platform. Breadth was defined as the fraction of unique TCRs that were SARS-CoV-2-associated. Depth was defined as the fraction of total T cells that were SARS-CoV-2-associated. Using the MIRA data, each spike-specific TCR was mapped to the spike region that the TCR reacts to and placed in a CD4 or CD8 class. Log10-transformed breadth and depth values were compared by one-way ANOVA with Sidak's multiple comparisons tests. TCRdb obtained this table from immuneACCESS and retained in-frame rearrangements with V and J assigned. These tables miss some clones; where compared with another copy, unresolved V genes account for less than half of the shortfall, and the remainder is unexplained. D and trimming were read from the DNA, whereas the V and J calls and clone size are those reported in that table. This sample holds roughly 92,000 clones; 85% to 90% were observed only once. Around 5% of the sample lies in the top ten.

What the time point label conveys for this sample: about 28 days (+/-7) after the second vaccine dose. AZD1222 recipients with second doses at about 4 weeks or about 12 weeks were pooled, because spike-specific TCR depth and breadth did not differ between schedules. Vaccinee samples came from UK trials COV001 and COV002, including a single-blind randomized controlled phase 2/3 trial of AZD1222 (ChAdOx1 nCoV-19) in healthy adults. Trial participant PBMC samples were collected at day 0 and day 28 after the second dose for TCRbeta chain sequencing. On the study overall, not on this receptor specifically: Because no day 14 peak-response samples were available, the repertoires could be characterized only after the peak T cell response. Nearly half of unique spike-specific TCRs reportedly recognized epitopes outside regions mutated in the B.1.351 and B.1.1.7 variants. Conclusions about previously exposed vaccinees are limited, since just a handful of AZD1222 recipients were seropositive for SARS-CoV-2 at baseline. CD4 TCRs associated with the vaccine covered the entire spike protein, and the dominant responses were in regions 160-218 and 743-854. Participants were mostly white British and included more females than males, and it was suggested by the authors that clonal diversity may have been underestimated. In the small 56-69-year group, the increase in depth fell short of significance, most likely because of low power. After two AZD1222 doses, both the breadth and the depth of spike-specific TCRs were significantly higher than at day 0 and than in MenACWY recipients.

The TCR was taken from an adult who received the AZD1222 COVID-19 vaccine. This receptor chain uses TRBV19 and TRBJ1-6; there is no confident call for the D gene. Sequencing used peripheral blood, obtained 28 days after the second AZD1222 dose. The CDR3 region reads CASSTLSSPLHF. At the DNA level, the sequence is TGTGCCAGTAGTACGCTGAGTTCACCCCTCCACTTT.